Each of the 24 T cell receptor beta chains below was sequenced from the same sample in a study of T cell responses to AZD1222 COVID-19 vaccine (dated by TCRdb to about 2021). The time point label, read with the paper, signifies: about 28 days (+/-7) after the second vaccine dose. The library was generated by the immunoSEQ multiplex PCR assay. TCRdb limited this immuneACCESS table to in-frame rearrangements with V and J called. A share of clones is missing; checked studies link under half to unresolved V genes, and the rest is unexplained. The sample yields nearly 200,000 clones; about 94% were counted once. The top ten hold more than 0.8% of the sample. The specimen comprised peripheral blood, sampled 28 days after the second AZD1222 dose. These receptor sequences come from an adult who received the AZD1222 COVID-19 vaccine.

CDR3 DNA: TGTGCCAGCAGTGAGTACATTCAGTACTTC. It specifies CASSEYIQYF. The chain uses TRBV6-1 and TRBJ2-4; D call uncertain. The V and J ends lost 3 bases and 8 bases respectively, with 2 bases between them. In germline, CDR1 is MNHNS, CDR2 SASEGT. The length of the CDR3 is 10 residues.

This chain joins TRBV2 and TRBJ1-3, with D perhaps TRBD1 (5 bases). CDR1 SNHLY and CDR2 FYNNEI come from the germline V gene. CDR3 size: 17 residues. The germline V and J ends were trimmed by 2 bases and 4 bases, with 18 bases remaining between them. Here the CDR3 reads CASSESRQTGKGNTIYF. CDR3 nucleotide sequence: TGTGCCAGCAGTGAATCAAGACAGACGGGTAAAGGAAACACCATATATTTT.

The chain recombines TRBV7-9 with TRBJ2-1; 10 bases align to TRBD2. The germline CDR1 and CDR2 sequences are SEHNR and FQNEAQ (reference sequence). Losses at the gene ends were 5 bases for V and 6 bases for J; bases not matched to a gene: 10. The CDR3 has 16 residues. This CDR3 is CASSPGVAGGGNEQFF. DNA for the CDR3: TGTGCCAGCAGCCCCGGGGTAGCGGGGGGAGGCAATGAGCAGTTCTTC.

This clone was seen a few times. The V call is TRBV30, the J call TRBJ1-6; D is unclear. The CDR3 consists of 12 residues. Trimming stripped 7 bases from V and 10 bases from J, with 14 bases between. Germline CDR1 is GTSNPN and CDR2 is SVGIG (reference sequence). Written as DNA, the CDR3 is TGTGCCTACCGGGCTCTGGGGTCACCCCTCCACTTT. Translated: CAYRALGSPLHF.

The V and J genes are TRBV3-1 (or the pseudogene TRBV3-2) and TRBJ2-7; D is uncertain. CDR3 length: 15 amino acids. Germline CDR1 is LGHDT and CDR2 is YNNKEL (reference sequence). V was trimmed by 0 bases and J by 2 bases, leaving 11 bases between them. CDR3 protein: CASSQDRRLAYEQYF. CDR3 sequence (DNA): TGTGCCAGCAGCCAAGATAGAAGGTTAGCCTACGAGCAGTACTTC.

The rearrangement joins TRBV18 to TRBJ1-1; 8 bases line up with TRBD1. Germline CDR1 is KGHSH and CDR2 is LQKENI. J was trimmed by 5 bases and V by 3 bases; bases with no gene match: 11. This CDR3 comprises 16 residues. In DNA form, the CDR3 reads TGTGCCAGCTCACCCTACCAGGGGGCGCGAGGTACTGAAGCTTTCTTT. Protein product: CASSPYQGARGTEAFF.

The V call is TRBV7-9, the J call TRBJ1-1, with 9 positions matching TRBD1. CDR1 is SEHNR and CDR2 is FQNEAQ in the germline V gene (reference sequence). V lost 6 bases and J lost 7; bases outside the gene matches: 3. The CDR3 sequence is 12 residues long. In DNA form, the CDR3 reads TGTGCCAGCAGTCAGGACAGGGGTGAAGCTTTCTTT. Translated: CASSQDRGEAFF.

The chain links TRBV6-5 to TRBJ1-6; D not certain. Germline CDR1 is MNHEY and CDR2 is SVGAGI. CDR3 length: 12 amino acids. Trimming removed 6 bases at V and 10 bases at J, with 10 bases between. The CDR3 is CASRPTNSPLHF. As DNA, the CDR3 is TGTGCCAGCAGACCAACGAACTCACCCCTCCACTTT.

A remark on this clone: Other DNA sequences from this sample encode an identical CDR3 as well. The CDR3 spells CASSVGGSGTEAFF. DNA for the CDR3: TGTGCCAGCAGCGTCGGTGGGAGCGGGACTGAAGCTTTCTTT. The J gene is TRBJ1-1, the V gene TRBV9; D gene uncertain. Germline lookup yields CDR1 SGDLS and CDR2 YYNGEE. The CDR3 has 14 residues. The V end lost 2 bases, the J end lost 5 bases, and 13 bases lay between the germline ends. The full variable domain, completed using reference TRBV9 and TRBJ1-1, is DSGVTQTPKHLITATGQRVTLRCSPRSGDLSVYWYQQSLDQGLQFLIQYYNGEERAKGNILERFSAQQFPDLHSELNLSSLELGDSALYFCASSVGGSGTEAFFGQGTRLTVV.

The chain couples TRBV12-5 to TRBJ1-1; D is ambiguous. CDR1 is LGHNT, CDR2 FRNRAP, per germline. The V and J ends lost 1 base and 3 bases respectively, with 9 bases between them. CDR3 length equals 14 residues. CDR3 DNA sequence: TGTGCTAGTGGTTTGGGACTTCGGGACACTGAAGCTTTCTTT. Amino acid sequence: CASGLGLRDTEAFF.

Here the CDR3 reads CASSQWGGQGYNEQFF. The CDR3 nucleotides are TGTGCCAGCAGCCAATGGGGAGGACAGGGCTACAATGAGCAGTTCTTC. V and J are TRBV3-1 (or the pseudogene TRBV3-2) and TRBJ2-1, with 8 bases identical to TRBD1. Losses at the gene ends were 2 bases for V and 3 bases for J; bases not matched to a gene: 6. In germline, CDR1 is LGHDT, CDR2 YNNKEL (reference sequence). The CDR3 has 16 residues.

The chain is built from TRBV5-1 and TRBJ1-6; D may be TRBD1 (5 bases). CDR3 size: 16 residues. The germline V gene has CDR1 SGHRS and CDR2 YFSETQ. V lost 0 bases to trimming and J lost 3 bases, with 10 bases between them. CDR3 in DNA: TGCGCCAGCAGCTTGGGGCAGGGCAACTATAATTCACCCCTCCACTTT. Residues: CASSLGQGNYNSPLHF.

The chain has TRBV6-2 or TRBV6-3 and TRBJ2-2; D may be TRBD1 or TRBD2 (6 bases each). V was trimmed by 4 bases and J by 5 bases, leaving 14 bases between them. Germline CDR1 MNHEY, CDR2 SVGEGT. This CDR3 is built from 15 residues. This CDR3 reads CASSWRGGPTGELFF. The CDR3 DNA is TGTGCCAGCAGTTGGCGAGGGGGGCCGACCGGGGAGCTGTTTTTT.

CDR3 in amino acids: CASSQTTQGLQPQHF. CDR3 nucleotide sequence: TGCGCCAGCAGCCAGACCACACAGGGCCTCCAGCCCCAGCATTTT. The rearrangement uses TRBV4-1 and TRBJ1-5, with D possibly TRBD1 on 6 matching bases. The CDR3 consists of 15 residues. V gave up 3 bases and J gave up 7 bases, with 16 bases separating them. From germline, CDR1 is MGHRA and CDR2 YSYEKL.

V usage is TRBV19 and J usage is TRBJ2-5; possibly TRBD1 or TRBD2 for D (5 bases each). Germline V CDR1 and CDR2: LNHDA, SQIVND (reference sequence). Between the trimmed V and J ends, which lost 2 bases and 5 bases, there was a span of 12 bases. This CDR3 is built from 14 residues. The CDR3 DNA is TGTGCCAGTAGTATATACCGGGACCTGGAGACCCAGTACTTC. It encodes CASSIYRDLETQYF.

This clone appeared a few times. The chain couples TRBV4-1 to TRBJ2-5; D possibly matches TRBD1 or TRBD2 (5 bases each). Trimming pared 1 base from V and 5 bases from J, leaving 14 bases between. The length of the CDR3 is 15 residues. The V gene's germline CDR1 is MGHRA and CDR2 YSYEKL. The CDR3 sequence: CASSQAPTGLETQYF. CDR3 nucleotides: TGCGCCAGCAGCCAAGCTCCCACGGGGCTGGAGACCCAGTACTTC.

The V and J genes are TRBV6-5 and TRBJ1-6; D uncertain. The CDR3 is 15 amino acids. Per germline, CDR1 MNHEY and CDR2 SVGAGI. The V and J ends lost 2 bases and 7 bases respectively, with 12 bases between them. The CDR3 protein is CASSYGEGTNSPLHF. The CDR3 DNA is TGTGCCAGCAGTTACGGGGAGGGTACCAATTCACCCCTCCACTTT.

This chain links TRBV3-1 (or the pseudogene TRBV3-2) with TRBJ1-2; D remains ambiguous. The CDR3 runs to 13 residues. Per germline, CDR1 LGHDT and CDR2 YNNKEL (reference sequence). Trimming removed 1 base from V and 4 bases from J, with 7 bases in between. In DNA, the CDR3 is TGTGCCAGCAGCCAAGGGGTGGGCTATGGCTACACCTTC. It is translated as CASSQGVGYGYTF.

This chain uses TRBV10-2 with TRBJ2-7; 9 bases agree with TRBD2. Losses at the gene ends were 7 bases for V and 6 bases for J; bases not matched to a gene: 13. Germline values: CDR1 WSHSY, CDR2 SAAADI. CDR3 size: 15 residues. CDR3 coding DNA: TGCGCCAGCATGATAGTAGCGGGGGAGGGCCGCGAGCAGTACTTC. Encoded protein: CASMIVAGEGREQYF.

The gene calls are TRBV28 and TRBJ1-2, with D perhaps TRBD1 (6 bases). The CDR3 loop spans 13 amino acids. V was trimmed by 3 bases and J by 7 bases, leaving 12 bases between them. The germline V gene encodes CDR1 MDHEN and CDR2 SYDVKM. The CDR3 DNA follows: TGTGCCAGCAGTTTTCGGGGGGCGATTGGCTACACCTTC. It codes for CASSFRGAIGYTF.

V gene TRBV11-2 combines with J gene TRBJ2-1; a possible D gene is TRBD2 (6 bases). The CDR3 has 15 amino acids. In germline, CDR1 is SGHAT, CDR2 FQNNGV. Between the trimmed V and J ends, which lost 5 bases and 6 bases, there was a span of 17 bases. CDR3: CASSHGTAKGNEQFF. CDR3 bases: TGTGCCAGCAGCCACGGGACTGCCAAGGGCAATGAGCAGTTCTTC.

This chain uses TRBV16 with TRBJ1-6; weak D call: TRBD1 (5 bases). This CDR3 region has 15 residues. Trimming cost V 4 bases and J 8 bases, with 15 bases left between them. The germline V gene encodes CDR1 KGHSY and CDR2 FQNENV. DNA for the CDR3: TGTGCCAGCAGCCTCCGGGCTCTAGGGGATTCACCCCTCCACTTT. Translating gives CASSLRALGDSPLHF.

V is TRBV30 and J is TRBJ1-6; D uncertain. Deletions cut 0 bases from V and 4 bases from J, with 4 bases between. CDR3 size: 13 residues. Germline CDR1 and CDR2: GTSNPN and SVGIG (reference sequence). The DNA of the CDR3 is TGTGCCTGGAGTGTCAAATATAATTCACCCCTCCACTTT. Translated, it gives CAWSVKYNSPLHF.

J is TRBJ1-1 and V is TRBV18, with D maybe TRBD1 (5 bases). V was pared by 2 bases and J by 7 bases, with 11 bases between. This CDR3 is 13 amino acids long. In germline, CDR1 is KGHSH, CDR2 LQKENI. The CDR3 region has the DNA TGTGCCAGCTCACCAAGCAGGGACGATGAAGCTTTCTTT. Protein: CASSPSRDDEAFF.